The 9 T cell receptor beta chains below were found in one sample sequenced in a study of blood T cell repertoires in COVID-19. TCRdb keeps only in-frame clones here, not all; method: immunoSEQ multiplex PCR. The sample includes some 180,000 clones, under 90% of them seen just once. The material sequenced was peripheral blood. These receptors all come from a human donor in a cohort sampled during active COVID-19.

This clone was counted a single time. The J gene is TRBJ1-2, the V gene TRBV30, with a weak D call TRBD1 (5 bases). V was trimmed by 3 bases and J by 1 base, leaving 9 bases between them. Looked up from germline, CDR1 is GTSNPN and CDR2 is SVGIG (reference sequence). This CDR3 spans 13 amino acids. This chain's CDR3 is CAWRQGVNYGYTF. The CDR3 DNA reads TGTGCCTGGAGACAAGGGGTTAACTATGGCTACACCTTC.

CDR3 residues: CASSAGTGHEKLFF. The DNA of the CDR3 is TGTGCCAGCAGTGCCGGGACAGGGCATGAAAAACTGTTTTTT. This rearrangement joins TRBV5-6 to TRBJ1-4, with 9 bases aligning to TRBD1. The CDR3 is made up of 14 amino acids. The germline CDR1 and CDR2 sequences are SGHDT and YYEEEE. Trimming took 5 bases from V and 6 from J; bases not matched to a gene: 5.

The chain is built from TRBV4-1 and TRBJ2-7; 10 bases fit TRBD1. Per the germline V gene, CDR1 is MGHRA and CDR2 is YSYEKL. V lost 1 base and J lost 6; bases outside the gene matches: 3. This CDR3 spans 14 amino acids. The CDR3 nucleotides are TGCGCCAGCAGCCAAGGGACAGGGGGATCCGAGCAGTACTTC. Translating gives CASSQGTGGSEQYF.

The J gene is TRBJ1-4, the V gene TRBV6-5; D remains ambiguous. The germline gives CDR1 MNHEY, CDR2 SVGAGI. The CDR3 has 13 amino acids. V shed 5 bases and J shed 7 bases, with 11 bases lying between them. CDR3 in amino acids: CASSQAILEKLFF. Written as DNA, the CDR3 is TGTGCCAGCAGTCAGGCGATCCTTGAAAAACTGTTTTTT.

V usage is TRBV13 and J usage is TRBJ2-7; D unresolved. CDR3 size: 14 residues. The V end lost 5 bases, the J end lost 0 bases, and 11 bases lay between the germline ends. Germline assignment: CDR1 PRHDT and CDR2 FYEKMQ (reference sequence). The chain's CDR3 is CASSGRSSSYEQYF. CDR3 nucleotide sequence: TGTGCCAGCAGCGGTCGGAGCAGCTCCTACGAGCAGTACTTC.

The V and J genes are TRBV7-2 and TRBJ2-7; 9 bases line up with TRBD1. Per the germline V gene, CDR1 is SGHTA and CDR2 is FQGNSA. Unmatched junction bases numbered 5, after V lost 5 bases and J lost 6 bases. This CDR3 has 13 residues. The chain's CDR3 is CASSRDRAGEQYF. In nucleotides, the CDR3 is TGTGCCAGCAGCCGGGACAGGGCGGGCGAGCAGTACTTC. The full variable domain, its missing parts supplied by reference TRBV7-2 and TRBJ2-7, is GAGVSQSPSNKVTEKGKDVELRCDPISGHTALYWYRQSLGQGLEFLIYFQGNSAPDKSGLPSDRFSAERTGGSVSTLTIQRTQQEDSAVYLCASSRDRAGEQYFGPGTRLTVT.

This clone was seen a single time. This chain links TRBV12-5 with TRBJ1-5; maybe TRBD1 (6 bases). Germline-derived CDR1 and CDR2 are LGHNT and FRNRAP. V lost 0 bases and J 4 bases, leaving 16 bases between the germline ends. There are 17 residues in the CDR3. CDR3 in amino acids: CASGLVQRSGDNQPQHF. CDR3 in DNA: TGTGCTAGTGGTTTGGTACAGAGGTCAGGGGATAATCAGCCCCAGCATTTT.

Details on this clone: In the same sample, other DNA sequences code for this CDR3. The V and J genes are TRBV18 and TRBJ2-5, with D hard to call. This CDR3 is 12 amino acids long. Germline CDR1 reads KGHSH; CDR2 reads LQKENI. V was clipped by 6 bases and J by 2 bases, with 7 bases between them. The CDR3 DNA is TGTGCCAGCTCTCCTTCGCAAGAGACCCAGTACTTC. Its protein is CASSPSQETQYF.

The V and J genes are TRBV9 and TRBJ1-2; 7 nucleotides align to TRBD1. V was clipped by 3 bases and J by 8 bases; unmatched bases: 10. Germline values: CDR1 SGDLS, CDR2 YYNGEE. The CDR3 is 14 residues long. The CDR3 region is CASSGRTGLVGYTF. The DNA for the CDR3 is TGTGCCAGCAGCGGCAGGACAGGTTTGGTCGGCTACACCTTC. Full variable domain (remainder filled in from reference TRBV9 and TRBJ1-2): DSGVTQTPKHLITATGQRVTLRCSPRSGDLSVYWYQQSLDQGLQFLIQYYNGEERAKGNILERFSAQQFPDLHSELNLSSLELGDSALYFCASSGRTGLVGYTFGSGTRLTVV.